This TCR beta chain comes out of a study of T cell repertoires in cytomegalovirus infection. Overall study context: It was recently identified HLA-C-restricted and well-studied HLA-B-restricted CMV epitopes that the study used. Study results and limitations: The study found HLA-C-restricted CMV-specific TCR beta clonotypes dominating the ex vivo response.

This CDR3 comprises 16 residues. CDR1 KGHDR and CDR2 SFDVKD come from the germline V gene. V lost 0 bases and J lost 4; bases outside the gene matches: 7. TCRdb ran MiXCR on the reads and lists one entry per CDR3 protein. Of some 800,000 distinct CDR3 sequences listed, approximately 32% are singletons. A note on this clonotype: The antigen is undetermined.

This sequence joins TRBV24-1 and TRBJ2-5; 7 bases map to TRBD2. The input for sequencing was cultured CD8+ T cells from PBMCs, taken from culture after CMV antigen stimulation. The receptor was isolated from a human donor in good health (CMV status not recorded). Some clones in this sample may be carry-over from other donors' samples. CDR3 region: CATSDLRGTGGETQYF. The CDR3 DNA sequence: TGTGCCACCAGTGATTTGCGGGGGACGGGGGGAGAGACCCAGTACTTC.